This T cell receptor (beta chain) was recovered during a study of technical replicates of blood from a handful of donors. TCRdb's table, derived via immunoSEQ multiplex PCR, lists solely in-frame clones and lacks some. The sample carries 50,000 to 70,000 clones, approximately 88% recorded once. Germline CDR1 MNHEY, CDR2 SMNVEV (reference sequence). The V gene lost 7 bases and the J gene lost 3 bases, with 6 bases spanning the gap. The CDR3 spans 12 residues. The rearrangement joins TRBV27 to TRBJ1-4; D not resolved. The clonotype originates from a human donor in good health. Some clones in this sample may be carry-over from other donors' samples. The material sequenced was PBMCs. DNA of the CDR3: TGTGCCAGCAAAGAGGCTAATGAAAAACTGTTTTTT. Translating it yields CASKEANEKLFF.